Sequencing of this T cell receptor beta chain was carried out in a study of OX40 agonist ivuxolimab in advanced cancers. Across the whole study: Patients with hepatocellular carcinoma, melanoma, renal cell or head and neck cancer made up the dose-escalation patients.

J was trimmed by 2 bases and V by 6 bases; bases with no gene match: 4. Germline lookup yields CDR1 MNHEY and CDR2 SVGAGI. The CDR3 spans 13 residues. Method: immunoSEQ multiplex PCR; TCRdb's copy keeps in-frame clones and lacks some. The sample has around 74,000 clones; about 90% are singletons. The chain combines TRBV6-5 with TRBJ2-7; the match to TRBD1 covers 7 bases. The sample here was CD4+ or CD8+ T cells sorted from blood, taken in a trial of the OX40 agonist ivuxolimab. This clonotype was sampled from an adult with an advanced solid tumor such as melanoma, head and neck, liver or kidney cancer. The CDR3 region is CASSQGETYEQYF. The CDR3 region has the DNA TGTGCCAGCAGCCAGGGGGAAACCTACGAGCAGTACTTC.